This TCR beta chain was sequenced in a study of blood T cell repertoires in COVID-19. The overall study: PBMCs, B-cell-depleted T cells, or T cells provided the cDNA or gDNA that made up the material.

This CDR3 is built from 14 residues. Germline V CDR1 and CDR2: WSHSY, SAAADI. The V gene lost 2 bases and the J gene lost 0 bases, with 7 bases spanning the gap. The protocol was immunoSEQ multiplex PCR, while the TCRdb copy is restricted to in-frame clones and leaves out a portion. The table records about 370,000 clones, 75% to 90% of them present only once. The rearrangement uses TRBV10-2 and TRBJ1-2, with no clear D. Sequenced material: PBMCs or T cells enriched from blood (not recorded which). This receptor was identified in a man aged 18-30 years who had recovered from COVID-19. For the CDR3, the DNA is TGCGCCAGCAGTGAGCTGACACCTAACTATGGCTACACCTTC. The encoded protein is CASSELTPNYGYTF.